This passage covers 32 T cell receptor beta chains from one sample sequenced in a study of T cell repertoires in cytomegalovirus infection. Via MiXCR, TCRdb re-called the reads, giving one row per CDR3 protein. The table lists roughly 310,000 distinct CDR3 sequences, roughly 17% of them singletons. Sequenced: PBMCs. Receptors originate from a human donor in good health (CMV status not recorded). Some clones in this sample may be carry-over from other donors' samples.

The chain couples TRBV4-2 to TRBJ1-2; tentative D call: TRBD1 (5 bases). The germline V gene has CDR1 LGHNA and CDR2 YNFKEQ. CDR3 length: 15 residues. Trimming took off 0 bases at V and 4 bases at J, with 12 bases between the two ends. The CDR3 region has the DNA TGTGCCAGCAGCCAAGATTGGGCAGGGCGCTATGGCTACACCTTC. Amino acid sequence: CASSQDWAGRYGYTF.

This chain connects TRBV28 to TRBJ2-1; D remains unclear. Germline V gene lookup returns CDR1 MDHEN and CDR2 SYDVKM. V lost 8 bases to trimming and J lost 3 bases, with 8 bases between them. This CDR3 has 12 amino acids. The CDR3 here is CASAPVYNEQFF. Written as DNA, the CDR3 is TGTGCCAGCGCCCCAGTCTACAATGAGCAGTTCTTC.

In this sample, this clonotype turned up a few times. CDR3 amino acids: CASSLGLQRGTEAFF. CDR3 nucleotides: TGCGCCAGCAGCCTCGGCTTACAAAGGGGCACTGAAGCTTTCTTT. The rearrangement links TRBV4-1 to TRBJ1-1, with D possibly TRBD1 on 5 matching bases. Germline CDR1 and CDR2: MGHRA and YSYEKL. Trimming removed 4 bases from V and 4 bases from J, with 16 bases in between. The CDR3 has 15 residues.

The rearrangement joins TRBV20-1 to TRBJ1-4; no reliable D call. Trimming took off 3 bases at V and 7 bases at J, with 15 bases between the two ends. The CDR3 loop spans 14 amino acids. CDR1 DFQATT and CDR2 SNEGSKA come from the germline V gene (reference sequence). The CDR3 spells CSASPHSVGEKLFF. In DNA, the CDR3 is TGCAGTGCTAGTCCGCATAGTGTAGGTGAAAAACTGTTTTTT.

This clonotype was recorded at least ten times. V usage is TRBV19 and J usage is TRBJ1-1; D not certain. V was cut by 7 bases and J by 5 bases, with 20 bases left in between. Germline V gene lookup returns CDR1 LNHDA and CDR2 SQIVND (reference sequence). The CDR3 sequence is 15 residues long. For the CDR3, the DNA is TGTGCCAGTACCTACCTACTGAGAGGGTCGACTGAAGCTTTCTTT. Translation gives CASTYLLRGSTEAFF.

There are many counts of this clonotype. The chain carries TRBV12-3 or TRBV12-4 and TRBJ1-2, with 7 bases identical to TRBD1. Unmatched junction bases numbered 8, after V lost 5 bases and J lost 5 bases. CDR3 length: 14 amino acids. CDR3 sequence (DNA): TGTGCCAGCAGTCCAACCTCGACAGGGTATGGCTACACCTTC. This sequence encodes CASSPTSTGYGYTF.

This clonotype has just a few counts. The chain combines TRBV20-1 with TRBJ2-3, with 9 nucleotides matching TRBD1. CDR3 length: 14 residues. Trimming took 6 bases from V and 1 from J; bases not matched to a gene: 5. Looked up from germline, CDR1 is DFQATT and CDR2 is SNEGSKA (reference sequence). CDR3 coding DNA: TGCAGTGCCACAGGGGGCTTTCGCACAGATACGCAGTATTTT. Its translation: CSATGGFRTDTQYF.

V and J are TRBV3-1 and TRBJ2-1, with 10 nucleotides matching TRBD2. This CDR3 is built from 15 residues. Germline V gives CDR1 LGHDT, CDR2 YNNKEL (reference sequence). V lost 4 bases to trimming and J lost 8 bases; unmatched junction nucleotides: 8. The CDR3, as DNA: TGTGCCAGCAGCCCTAACAGCGGGGGGGACTATGAGCAGTTCTTC. Its translation: CASSPNSGGDYEQFF.

V usage is TRBV6-5 and J usage is TRBJ1-1; no definite D call. This CDR3 is 13 amino acids long. CDR1 and CDR2 from the germline V gene are MNHEY and SVGAGI. In DNA form, the CDR3 reads TGTACATCAGGTGACAACGTTAGGACTGAAGCTTTCTTT. Amino acid sequence: CTSGDNVRTEAFF.

The chain joins TRBV12-3 or TRBV12-4 to TRBJ2-7, with 14 bases matching TRBD2. The CDR3 length is 15 residues. V trimming: 8 bases; J trimming: 4 bases; junction bases outside the gene matches: 7. For the CDR3, the DNA is TGTGCCAGCCGGACTAGCGGGGGGCCGGGATACGAGCAGTACTTC. It is translated as CASRTSGGPGYEQYF.

This clonotype was seen more than once but under ten times. The chain carries TRBV28 and TRBJ2-3; 11 nucleotides align to TRBD1. This CDR3 comprises 14 residues. Germline CDR1 is MDHEN and CDR2 is SYDVKM. J gave up 10 bases and V 5 bases, and 8 bases lay outside the gene matches. DNA for the CDR3: TGTGCCAGCAGTACCGCCGGGACAGGGGGTGCGCAGTATTTT. Protein sequence: CASSTAGTGGAQYF.

The chain employs TRBV24-1 and TRBJ2-3; the D is unclear. Trimming cost V 6 bases and J 4 bases, with 4 bases left between them. The germline V gene has CDR1 KGHDR and CDR2 SFDVKD. This CDR3 comprises 11 residues. CDR3 region: CATSLSDTQYF. CDR3 sequence (DNA): TGTGCCACCAGTCTCTCAGATACGCAGTATTTT.

The table lists this clonotype with a few counts. The J gene is TRBJ2-5, the V gene TRBV7-6; D is ambiguous. The CDR3 extends over 14 amino acids. Trimming stripped 2 bases from V and 5 bases from J, with 12 bases between. Germline loops: CDR1 SGHVS, CDR2 FNYEAQ. CDR3 nucleotide sequence: TGTGCCAGCAGCTTATCCCTCGCTCGGGAGACCCAGTACTTC. Translating gives CASSLSLARETQYF.

This clonotype was observed a few times. The J gene is TRBJ1-1, the V gene TRBV19; the D gene is possibly TRBD1 (6 bases). The CDR3 contains 15 residues. Trimming shortened V by 8 bases and J by 0 bases, and 16 bases separated the two germline ends. Per the germline V gene, CDR1 is LNHDA and CDR2 is SQIVND (reference sequence). The CDR3 sequence: CASSRRGEMNTEAFF. The CDR3 DNA sequence: TGTGCCAGTTCCCGGAGGGGGGAGATGAACACTGAAGCTTTCTTT.

The chain has TRBV27 and TRBJ1-5; 7 bases line up with TRBD1. This CDR3 spans 13 amino acids. Germline V gene lookup returns CDR1 MNHEY and CDR2 SMNVEV (reference sequence). The V segment lost 10 bases and the J segment 5 bases; nucleotides outside the gene matches: 8. The CDR3 DNA sequence: TGTGCCACCGGGGACAGCACTTATCAGCCCCAGCATTTT. This codes for CATGDSTYQPQHF.

This clonotype was detected ten times or more. The CDR3 DNA sequence: TGTGCCAGCAGCTTACAGGGTTCGGGAGAGACCCAGTACTTC. Translated, it gives CASSLQGSGETQYF. V is TRBV7-2 and J is TRBJ2-5, with D perhaps matching TRBD1 (5 bases). The CDR3 loop spans 14 amino acids. Between the trimmed V and J ends, which lost 2 bases and 4 bases, there was a span of 11 bases. CDR1 SGHTA and CDR2 FQGNSA come from the germline V gene.

This clonotype was recorded at least ten times. The chain couples TRBV7-2 to TRBJ2-5; D possibly matches TRBD1 or TRBD2 (5 bases each). The ends were cut back, 1 base at V and 1 base at J, with 10 bases in the middle. The germline V gene encodes CDR1 SGHTA and CDR2 FQGNSA. This CDR3 has 15 residues. The CDR3 coding sequence is TGTGCCAGCAGCTTAGGGTCGGGACCCCAAGAGACCCAGTACTTC. Encoded protein: CASSLGSGPQETQYF.

This chain joins TRBV5-1 and TRBJ1-6; 11 bases are a match to TRBD1. The CDR3 runs 15 residues. The V segment lost 4 bases and the J segment 11 bases; nucleotides outside the gene matches: 8. Germline V gene data show CDR1 as SGHRS and CDR2 as YFSETQ. This chain's CDR3 is CASSPGTGGRPPLHF. Written as DNA, the CDR3 is TGCGCCAGCAGCCCCGGGACAGGGGGTAGACCACCCCTCCACTTT.

This clonotype was detected many times. The chain employs TRBV27 and TRBJ2-7; no clear D gene. The V and J ends lost 7 bases and 0 bases respectively, with 13 bases between them. CDR1 and CDR2 from the germline V gene are MNHEY and SMNVEV (reference sequence). The CDR3 consists of 14 residues. The CDR3 here is CASTRTVGSYEQYF. CDR3 DNA sequence: TGTGCCAGCACCCGGACGGTGGGCTCCTACGAGCAGTACTTC.

The rearrangement links TRBV6-6 to TRBJ2-7, with D perhaps TRBD1 (6 bases). V gave up 8 bases and J gave up 6 bases, with 17 bases separating them. The germline CDR1 and CDR2 sequences are MNHNY and SVGAGI (reference sequence). This CDR3 is 13 amino acids long. In nucleotides, the CDR3 is TGTGCCAGCTTGGCAGGGGCTACCCGCGAGCAGTACTTC. This gives the protein CASLAGATREQYF.

The gene calls are TRBV12-3 or TRBV12-4 and TRBJ1-2; D unresolved. The CDR3 sequence is 12 residues long. V shed 5 bases and J shed 4 bases, with 8 bases lying between them. CDR3 in DNA: TGTGCCAGCAGTGGCTGGGGCTATGGCTACACCTTC. Translation: CASSGWGYGYTF.

This chain uses TRBV4-1 with TRBJ2-7, with D maybe TRBD1 (7 bases). The germline V and J ends were trimmed by 0 bases and 0 bases, with 12 bases remaining between them. CDR1 and CDR2 from the germline V gene are MGHRA and YSYEKL. The CDR3 loop spans 16 amino acids. The CDR3 reads CASSQEPGGSSYEQYF. CDR3 nucleotides: TGCGCCAGCAGCCAAGAACCAGGGGGGAGCTCCTACGAGCAGTACTTC.

J is TRBJ2-7 and V is TRBV5-6; 10 positions match TRBD2. Germline CDR1 and CDR2: SGHDT and YYEEEE. The CDR3 runs to 16 residues. V lost 1 base, J lost 1 base, and 5 bases stayed unmatched. Here the CDR3 DNA reads TGTGCCAGCAGCTTGTGGGAGCGGGGGGGATCCTACGAGCAGTACTTC. It yields the protein CASSLWERGGSYEQYF.

This clonotype was seen repeatedly, ten times or more. This chain joins TRBV7-2 and TRBJ2-4; 13 bases are shared with TRBD2. CDR1 and CDR2 from the germline V gene are SGHTA and FQGNSA. The trim removed 1 base at V and 8 bases at J, leaving 5 bases unmatched. The CDR3 contains 16 residues. CDR3 loop: CASSLELAGGPHIQYF. DNA of the CDR3: TGTGCCAGCAGCTTAGAACTAGCGGGGGGGCCCCACATTCAGTACTTC.

This clonotype was seen repeatedly, ten times or more. The genes are TRBV12-3 or TRBV12-4 and TRBJ1-1; D not resolved. This CDR3 comprises 13 residues. Between the trimmed V and J ends, which lost 6 bases and 2 bases, there was a span of 10 bases. The CDR3 DNA follows: TGTGCCAGCAGGGAACAGCTTAACACTGAAGCTTTCTTT. Translation gives CASREQLNTEAFF.

This clonotype was observed many times. This chain links TRBV28 with TRBJ1-1; no clear D gene. The V end lost 4 bases, the J end lost 0 bases, and 6 bases lay between the germline ends. The CDR3 has 13 residues. Germline loops: CDR1 MDHEN, CDR2 SYDVKM. The chain's CDR3 is CASSSPLNTEAFF. For the CDR3, the DNA is TGTGCCAGCAGTTCCCCGTTGAACACTGAAGCTTTCTTT.

The V and J genes are TRBV11-2 and TRBJ2-7; tentatively, D is TRBD2 (5 bases). CDR1 is SGHAT and CDR2 is FQNNGV in the germline V gene. This CDR3 is 12 amino acids long. With 10 bases removed from V and 6 bases from J, the gap between germline ends came to 16 bases. The CDR3 nucleotides are TGTGCCACAAACGGGCCGGCGGGCGAGCAGTACTTC. This translates into CATNGPAGEQYF.

CDR3 region: CSARDPTRSPYEQYF. The DNA of the CDR3 is TGCAGTGCTAGAGATCCCACCAGATCCCCCTACGAGCAGTACTTC. V is TRBV20-1 and J is TRBJ2-7; D ambiguous. V was trimmed by 0 bases and J by 2 bases, leaving 14 bases between them. Germline CDR1 is DFQATT and CDR2 is SNEGSKA (reference sequence). The CDR3 has 15 amino acids.

The sample holds a few counts of this clonotype. The rearrangement links TRBV7-8 to TRBJ2-7; perhaps TRBD1 as D (6 bases). Germline V gene sequence: CDR1 SGHVS, CDR2 FQNEAQ. This CDR3 has 15 amino acids. V was shortened by 1 base and J by 3 bases, with 13 bases between the two germline ends. Here the CDR3 reads CASSLVAGDLYEQYF. The DNA for the CDR3 is TGTGCCAGCAGCTTAGTGGCAGGGGACCTCTACGAGCAGTACTTC.

This clonotype showed up many times. J is TRBJ1-6 and V is TRBV12-3 or TRBV12-4; D ambiguous. V gave up 2 bases and J gave up 4 bases, with 12 bases separating them. The CDR3 runs 16 residues. The CDR3 bases are TGTGCCAGCAGTTTACATGGGAATGGGTATAATTCACCCCTCCACTTT. Protein sequence: CASSLHGNGYNSPLHF.

This clonotype came up a few times. The CDR3 region has the DNA TGTGCCACCAGCAGGGGGGGCAGGGGCCAAGAGACCCAGTACTTC. Its protein is CATSRGGRGQETQYF. This chain joins TRBV15 and TRBJ2-5; D may correspond to TRBD1 or TRBD2 (6 bases each). This CDR3 is 15 amino acids long. Germline V lookup: CDR1 LNHNV, CDR2 YYDKDF (reference sequence). Trimming removed 3 bases from V and 1 base from J, with 12 bases in between.

This clonotype appeared many times. This chain connects TRBV4-1 to TRBJ1-2; tentatively, D is TRBD1 (5 bases). CDR1 and CDR2 from the germline V gene are MGHRA and YSYEKL. The germline V and J ends were trimmed by 1 base and 8 bases, with 14 bases remaining between them. The CDR3 loop spans 14 amino acids. CDR3 DNA: TGCGCCAGCAGCCAAGGTCCGCAGGGCCGCGGCTACACCTTC. Amino acid sequence: CASSQGPQGRGYTF.